These 22 T cell receptor beta chains were all obtained from the same sample, sequenced in a study of cytomegalovirus exposure and HLA in healthy donors. 60 Vbeta and 13 Jbeta primers were used in PCR. Generated by immunoSEQ multiplex PCR, the TCRdb table keeps only in-frame clones and is missing some. Altogether about 120,000 clones are present, 8.5% to 9% being singletons, with the ten largest covering 5.5% to 7.5%. What was sequenced was PBMCs. The receptors derive from a woman aged 40 to 50 in good health and CMV-seropositive.

This clone was found a few times. This chain connects TRBV9 to TRBJ2-1; D is uncertain. Germline CDR1 and CDR2: SGDLS and YYNGEE. The CDR3 totals 12 residues. Deletions cut 2 bases from V and 6 bases from J, with 6 bases between. CDR3 sequence reads: CASSVGPNEQFF. The CDR3 DNA follows: TGTGCCAGCAGCGTGGGCCCCAATGAGCAGTTCTTC. Together with reference TRBV9 and TRBJ2-1, the CDR3 gives the full variable domain: DSGVTQTPKHLITATGQRVTLRCSPRSGDLSVYWYQQSLDQGLQFLIQYYNGEERAKGNILERFSAQQFPDLHSELNLSSLELGDSALYFCASSVGPNEQFFGPGTRLTVL.

The rearrangement joins TRBV5-1 to TRBJ1-1, with 9 positions matching TRBD1. The CDR3 consists of 14 residues. V lost 3 bases to trimming and J lost 3 bases; unmatched junction nucleotides: 3. Germline-derived CDR1 and CDR2 are SGHRS and YFSETQ. The CDR3 loop reads CASSSTGGDTEAFF. CDR3 coding DNA: TGCGCCAGCAGCTCGACAGGGGGTGACACTGAAGCTTTCTTT.

This clone was observed a few times. V and J are TRBV25-1 and TRBJ2-3; unclear D gene. CDR3 length equals 11 residues. V was pared by 5 bases and J by 6 bases, with 6 bases between. Germline V lookup: CDR1 MGHDK, CDR2 SYGVNS. The CDR3 sequence: CASSSRDTQYF. CDR3 sequence (DNA): TGTGCCAGCAGTTCCAGGGATACGCAGTATTTT.

V usage is TRBV4-1 and J usage is TRBJ1-2, with TRBD1 matching over 7 bases. Per germline, CDR1 MGHRA and CDR2 YSYEKL. The CDR3 is made up of 15 amino acids. With V trimmed by 4 bases and J by 4 bases, 9 bases remained unmatched. The CDR3 DNA reads as TGCGCCAGCAGCCGGCTCGACAGGGCGGGCTATGGCTACACCTTC. Protein product: CASSRLDRAGYGYTF.

The CDR3 nucleotides are TGTGCCAGCAGCTCCTTTTCCACCAGCTCCTACGAGCAGTACTTC. It translates to CASSSFSTSSYEQYF. The chain combines TRBV5-4 with TRBJ2-7; unclear D gene. The germline V and J ends were trimmed by 3 bases and 0 bases, with 13 bases remaining between them. The CDR3 spans 15 residues. Germline V gene data show CDR1 as SGHNT and CDR2 as YYREEE (reference sequence). The whole variable domain, remainder taken from reference TRBV5-4 and TRBJ2-7, is ETGVTQSPTHLIKTRGQQVTLRCSSQSGHNTVSWYQQALGQGPQFIFQYYREEENGRGNFPPRFSGLQFPNYSSELNVNALELDDSALYLCASSSFSTSSYEQYFGPGTRLTVT.

V gene TRBV30 combines with J gene TRBJ2-5; tentatively, D is TRBD1 (5 bases). This CDR3 comprises 13 residues. Looked up from germline, CDR1 is GTSNPN and CDR2 is SVGIG (reference sequence). The V and J ends lost 1 base and 10 bases respectively, with 16 bases between them. Written as DNA, the CDR3 is TGTGCCTGGAGTGAAAGTGTGACAGTCCGCCAGTACTTC. Amino acids: CAWSESVTVRQYF.

V gene TRBV4-1 combines with J gene TRBJ2-7, with unresolved D. The CDR3 has 13 residues. Germline CDR1 and CDR2: MGHRA and YSYEKL. The V end was cut by 3 bases, the J end by 6 bases, with 12 bases between. CDR3 coding DNA: TGCGCCAGCAGCCAGGCTAGTTTCTCCGAGCAGTACTTC. It is translated as CASSQASFSEQYF.

The chain is built from TRBV28 and TRBJ1-1, with D possibly TRBD1 on 5 matching bases. This CDR3 has 14 amino acids. V lost 7 bases and J lost 4, with 16 bases in between. CDR1 is MDHEN, CDR2 SYDVKM, per germline. CDR3 sequence: CASTLRDMGTEAFF. CDR3 coding DNA: TGTGCCAGCACCCTCAGGGATATGGGCACTGAAGCTTTCTTT.

The chain links TRBV7-9 to TRBJ2-5; maybe TRBD2 (7 bases). This CDR3 region has 14 residues. Germline V gives CDR1 SEHNR, CDR2 FQNEAQ (reference sequence). V lost 3 bases and J lost 2, with 10 bases in between. The chain's CDR3 is CASSLGGLQETQYF. CDR3 DNA: TGTGCCAGCAGCTTGGGGGGGCTTCAAGAGACCCAGTACTTC.

The rearrangement links TRBV5-6 to TRBJ1-4; 7 bases agree with TRBD1. The CDR3 spans 14 residues. Germline trimming cut 6 bases from V and 5 bases from J; bases unmatched to any gene: 7. Germline CDR1 and CDR2: SGHDT and YYEEEE. Here the CDR3 reads CASNQLQGNEKLFF. CDR3 sequence (DNA): TGTGCCAGCAATCAATTACAGGGGAATGAAAAACTGTTTTTT.

The rearrangement joins TRBV7-6 to TRBJ1-1, with D maybe TRBD1 (6 bases). The CDR3 has 16 residues. CDR1 and CDR2 from the germline V gene are SGHVS and FNYEAQ. The ends were cut back, 0 bases at V and 4 bases at J, with 15 bases in the middle. In DNA, the CDR3 is TGTGCCAGCAGCTTAGCGGCAGGGGAAGGAGGCACTGAAGCTTTCTTT. Its protein product is CASSLAAGEGGTEAFF.

This rearrangement joins TRBV4-2 to TRBJ1-1, with a weak D call TRBD1 (6 bases). This CDR3 is 16 amino acids long. The germline V gene has CDR1 LGHNA and CDR2 YNFKEQ. With 1 base removed from V and 3 bases from J, the gap between germline ends came to 15 bases. Written as DNA, the CDR3 is TGTGCCAGCAGCCAAGTGCAGGGGAGGGGGGACACTGAAGCTTTCTTT. Its protein product is CASSQVQGRGDTEAFF.

This clone was counted between two and nine times. V gene TRBV5-4 combines with J gene TRBJ1-2; weak D call: TRBD1 (5 bases). CDR1 SGHNT and CDR2 YYREEE come from the germline V gene (reference sequence). Trimming removed 1 base from V and 1 base from J, with 11 bases in between. CDR3 size: 15 residues. The CDR3 spells CASSLISGFNYGYTF. In nucleotides, the CDR3 is TGTGCCAGCAGCTTGATCTCAGGGTTTAACTATGGCTACACCTTC.

There are a few counts of this clone. The chain has TRBV5-1 and TRBJ2-1, with 7 bases identical to TRBD2. The germline gives CDR1 SGHRS, CDR2 YFSETQ. The CDR3 loop spans 13 amino acids. The V and J ends lost 3 bases and 5 bases, in that order; junction bases with no gene match: 2. The DNA of the CDR3 is TGCGCCAGCAGCTGGGAGGGAGACAATGAGCAGTTCTTC. This sequence encodes CASSWEGDNEQFF.

The chain joins TRBV29-1 to TRBJ2-1, with TRBD1 matching 7 bases. The CDR3 has 14 residues. The V gene end was trimmed by 7 bases and the J gene end by 6 bases; junction bases not matched to a gene: 12. The V gene's germline CDR1 is SQVTM and CDR2 ANQGSEA. CDR3 in amino acids: CSACRQGLSNEQFF. CDR3 DNA: TGCAGCGCCTGCCGACAGGGTTTGTCCAATGAGCAGTTCTTC.

The chain employs TRBV2 and TRBJ1-5, with 11 bases matching TRBD1. The ends lost 6 bases at V and 6 bases at J; junction bases unmatched: 4. This CDR3 comprises 14 residues. Germline assignment: CDR1 SNHLY and CDR2 FYNNEI. Written as DNA, the CDR3 is TGTGCCAGCAGGTTGGACAGGGGGCTTCAGCCCCAGCATTTT. It translates to CASRLDRGLQPQHF.

The table lists this clone with a few counts. The rearrangement links TRBV5-1 to TRBJ2-2; D is uncertain. V lost 0 bases and J 6 bases, leaving 12 bases between the germline ends. This CDR3 comprises 15 residues. Germline loops: CDR1 SGHRS, CDR2 YFSETQ. This chain's CDR3 is CASSLVPVSAGELFF. The CDR3 DNA follows: TGCGCCAGCAGCTTGGTACCGGTCTCGGCCGGGGAGCTGTTTTTT.

This rearrangement joins TRBV9 to TRBJ2-7; tentatively, D is TRBD2 (5 bases). The length of the CDR3 is 12 residues. Germline V gene data show CDR1 as SGDLS and CDR2 as YYNGEE. The V gene lost 3 bases and the J gene lost 6 bases, with 10 bases spanning the gap. In nucleotides, the CDR3 is TGTGCCAGCAGCGCCCCGGGGAGCGAGCAGTACTTC. Translating gives CASSAPGSEQYF.

This clone turned up a few times. The V call is TRBV6-5, the J call TRBJ1-1; 7 bases map to TRBD1. The germline V gene encodes CDR1 MNHEY and CDR2 SVGAGI. There are 13 residues in the CDR3. The trim removed 6 bases at V and 7 bases at J, leaving 8 bases unmatched. CDR3: CASRLTGALEAFF. DNA of the CDR3: TGTGCCAGCAGACTCACAGGGGCCCTTGAAGCTTTCTTT.

This clone was counted between two and nine times. The V gene is TRBV6-4, the J gene TRBJ2-1; unclear D gene. Germline V gives CDR1 MRHNA, CDR2 SNTAGT. There are 15 residues in the CDR3. V lost 3 bases and J 4 bases, leaving 13 bases between the germline ends. This CDR3 reads CASSDSMADYNEQFF. In DNA, the CDR3 is TGTGCCAGCAGTGATTCTATGGCGGATTACAATGAGCAGTTCTTC.

In this sample, this clone turned up a few times. The rearrangement links TRBV28 to TRBJ1-2, with a weak D call TRBD1 (6 bases). Trimming removed 5 bases at V and 4 bases at J, with 17 bases between. The CDR3 sequence is 15 residues long. Germline assignment: CDR1 MDHEN and CDR2 SYDVKM. The CDR3 sequence is CASSRGTPRVYGYTF. The CDR3 DNA follows: TGTGCCAGCAGTCGTGGGACACCGAGGGTCTATGGCTACACCTTC.

CDR3 nucleotide sequence: TGTGCCAGCAGCTTGGCATATGTTCACAGGGGAACTGGAAACACCATATATTTT. This translates into CASSLAYVHRGTGNTIYF. The gene calls are TRBV5-6 and TRBJ1-3, with 7 bases lining up with TRBD1. V gave up 0 bases and J gave up 2 bases; unmatched junction bases: 11. CDR3 length equals 18 residues. Germline V gene sequence: CDR1 SGHDT, CDR2 YYEEEE.